This section outlines one T cell receptor beta chain sequence together with its context. Its binding antigen is unknown. Base qualities were left out, and no much larger clone turns up one base away. This record comes from a study of Tregs in tolerant kidney transplant recipients (dated by TCRdb to between 2019 and 2020). Concerning the study at large: The study used TCRbeta sequencing to identify donor-specific regulatory T cells before combined kidney and bone marrow transplantation, then tracked those cells after transplant. TCRbeta repertoire sequencing was used in a few healthy controls to compare several ways of expanding Tregs specific for an allogeneic donor. Study-wide conclusions, independent of this receptor: The most biologically relevant and donor-specific TCRbeta repertoire appeared to be identified by expanding Tregs with activated donor B cells. Although technical replication error seemed to be minimal, the question of biological reproducibility was not addressed directly. The study was constrained by small patient numbers, and validation of the findings is required in larger populations and under other immunosuppression protocols.

CDR1 and CDR2 (MNHEY, SVGAGI) derive from the germline V gene. The CDR3 covers 15 residues, taking in both the cysteine and the phenylalanine. Just the 45-base CDR3 DNA is kept, in frame starting at base 1. Between the V and J ends, shortened by 2 bases and 1 base respectively, the junction contains 11 bases. Thawed PBMCs were FACS-sorted into unstimulated Tregs (CD4+CD25+CD127-), CD4+ non-Tregs (CD4+CD25-), CD4 cells and CD8 cells. Healthy control blood came either as purchased buffy coats or from healthy volunteers. Healthy control blood was processed to PBMCs with a Ficoll density gradient and then cryopreserved, whereas patient PBMCs were collected both before and after transplant. Genomic DNA was extracted from sorted cells with the QIAGEN DNeasy Blood and Tissue Kit for TCRbeta CDR3 sequencing. High-throughput TCRbeta CDR3 sequencing, including PCR amplification with bias correction and internal controls, was performed commercially through immunoSEQ. In the original analysis: Unique productive TCRbeta sequences were defined by CDR3 nucleotide sequence when primers matched and otherwise by CDR3 amino acid sequence together with Vbeta and Jbeta genes. Sorting error was corrected by removing sequences shared between sorted populations at a frequency ratio of 2:1 or less, and the remaining shared sequences were assigned to the higher population. Donor-reactive sequences were defined as at least 5-fold expanded in CFSE-low cells versus unstimulated cells, with frequency of at least 0.01% in CFSE-low cells. Repertoire divergence was quantified by Jensen-Shannon divergence using the top 100 TCRbeta sequences ranked by frequency. For any sample with multiple sequencing runs, sorting error was corrected in each run separately before the runs were pooled. TCRdb mirrors the immuneACCESS table, restricted to in-frame sequences. Some clones are absent from its copies; in checked studies, under half trace to an unresolved V gene, and the reason for the others is unknown. V and J calls and clone size are as listed in that table; D and trimming were resolved from the DNA. The sample records approximately 260,000 clones, roughly 84% of which are singletons. The ten top clones hold around 0.64% of the sample.

The chain uses TRBV6-5 and TRBJ1-1, with no reliable assignment of the D segment. The sample consisted of CD4+ T cells from blood. The sequence was collected from a human donor in good health. CDR3 reads: CASSYGGISNTEAFF. The DNA is as follows: TGTGCCAGCAGTTACGGAGGGATCTCGAACACTGAAGCTTTCTTT.